One and the same sample provided the 20 T cell receptor beta chains below, sequenced in a study of T cells in Graves' hyperthyroidism and ophthalmopathy (dated by TCRdb to the late 2010s). The method was multiplex PCR. TCRdb shows the sequencer as Illumina HiSeq 2000. The TCR beta CDR3 regions were amplified from RNA transcripts. A first-round RT-PCR of the TCR CDR3 used the HTBI primer set with the Qiagen OneStep RT-PCR kit. TCRdb reran the public reads through fastp at Q25 and MiXCR, keeping productive beta chains. When rows share a CDR3 protein, they turn into one entry using the most common DNA and genes. The sample data list under 700,000 distinct CDR3 sequences, and just over 45% of these were observed just once. Roughly 8.2% of the sample belongs to the ten largest clones. The material sequenced was peripheral blood or thyroid tissue (not recorded which). All receptors derive from a woman aged 18-29 years with Graves' hyperthyroidism. Donor details come from another sample of the same person, matched by shared clones.

The chain employs TRBV5-1 and TRBJ1-1; D is undetermined. Germline V gene sequence: CDR1 SGHRS, CDR2 YFSETQ. The ends were cut back, 4 bases at V and 1 base at J, with 17 bases in the middle. CDR3 size: 16 residues. The CDR3, as DNA: TGCGCCAGCAGCGTCTCACTGGGGTCTCAGAACACTGAAGCTTTCTTT. Protein product: CASSVSLGSQNTEAFF.

This clonotype was seen at least ten times. The chain combines TRBV15 with TRBJ2-5, with unresolved D. The CDR3 consists of 12 residues. The germline V gene has CDR1 LNHNV and CDR2 YYDKDF (reference sequence). V gave up 6 bases and J gave up 2 bases, with 7 bases separating them. CDR3 amino acids: CATSVGQETQYF. The CDR3 DNA is TGTGCCACCAGTGTCGGACAAGAGACCCAGTACTTC.

V usage is TRBV2 and J usage is TRBJ1-5, with D perhaps TRBD1 (5 bases). This CDR3 has 13 amino acids. V lost 6 bases and J 4 bases, leaving 10 bases between the germline ends. Germline V gene sequence: CDR1 SNHLY, CDR2 FYNNEI. For the CDR3, the DNA is TGTGCCAGCAGGTCTTACAGGAATCAGCCCCAGCATTTT. This encodes CASRSYRNQPQHF.

This clonotype was counted ten times or more. The chain has TRBV29-1 and TRBJ1-5, with no clear D. Trimming cost V 4 bases and J 4 bases, with 11 bases left between them. In germline, CDR1 is SQVTM, CDR2 ANQGSEA. The CDR3 consists of 13 residues. CDR3 region: CSVARNTNQPQHF. CDR3 DNA sequence: TGCAGCGTTGCCCGCAATACAAATCAGCCCCAGCATTTT.

The chain employs TRBV2 and TRBJ1-5; no reliable D call. Trimming stripped 4 bases from V and 7 bases from J, with 14 bases between. The CDR3 runs to 14 residues. The germline V gene encodes CDR1 SNHLY and CDR2 FYNNEI. The DNA for the CDR3 is TGTGCCAGCAGTGCAAGAGGCGACGAGCAGCCCCAGCATTTT. Translation: CASSARGDEQPQHF.

This clonotype was seen only a few times. The gene calls are TRBV12-5 and TRBJ1-2; D gene unclear. The ends were cut back, 3 bases at V and 8 bases at J, with 10 bases in the middle. The CDR3 runs 12 residues. Germline-derived CDR1 and CDR2 are LGHNT and FRNRAP. Here the CDR3 reads CASGFGAIGYTF. The CDR3 DNA is TGTGCTAGTGGTTTTGGCGCGATCGGCTACACCTTC.

V gene TRBV24-1 combines with J gene TRBJ2-3, with 11 bases fitting TRBD2. J gave up 2 bases and V 4 bases, and 4 bases lay outside the gene matches. This CDR3 has 16 amino acids. Germline CDR1 KGHDR, CDR2 SFDVKD. The CDR3 nucleotides are TGTGCCACCAGTGAAACACTAGCGGGAGCCACAGATACGCAGTATTTT. This encodes CATSETLAGATDTQYF.

This clonotype was seen only a few times. The rearrangement uses TRBV5-1 and TRBJ1-1; tentatively, D is TRBD1 (5 bases). CDR3 length: 14 residues. Germline V gene lookup returns CDR1 SGHRS and CDR2 YFSETQ. V lost 0 bases to trimming and J lost 4 bases, with 10 bases between them. CDR3: CASSLEQGTTEAFF. CDR3 DNA: TGCGCCAGCAGCTTGGAGCAGGGTACCACTGAAGCTTTCTTT.

V gene TRBV7-9 combines with J gene TRBJ1-5; 7 nucleotides line up with TRBD1. The CDR3 is 16 amino acids. Trimming at V came to 6 bases and at J to 1 base, leaving 9 bases not matched to a gene. CDR1 and CDR2 from the germline V gene are SEHNR and FQNEAQ (reference sequence). CDR3 amino acids: CASSTDRTGSNQPQHF. The CDR3 bases are TGTGCCAGCAGTACCGATAGGACAGGAAGCAATCAGCCCCAGCATTTT.

To note about this clonotype: It may be a read error: a sequence one base away is much more abundant. This chain uses TRBV5-4 with TRBJ1-5; perhaps TRBD1 as D (6 bases). Germline-derived CDR1 and CDR2 are SGHNT and YYREEE (reference sequence). The CDR3 has 14 residues. This chain's CDR3 is CASSLWGGNQPKHF. The CDR3, as DNA: TGTGCCAGCAGCTTGTGGGGGGGCAATCAGCCCAAGCATTTT.

The chain couples TRBV7-9 to TRBJ2-6, with D perhaps being TRBD1 or TRBD2 (5 bases each). Per the germline V gene, CDR1 is SEHNR and CDR2 is FQNEAQ (reference sequence). V was trimmed by 8 bases and J by 10 bases, leaving 12 bases between them. The CDR3 runs to 12 residues. The CDR3 DNA follows: TGTGCCAGCTCTAGGGACGCTAACGTCCTGACTTTC. Its translation: CASSRDANVLTF.

There are many counts of this clonotype. This chain links TRBV29-1 with TRBJ2-7, with TRBD2 identical over 8 bases. The CDR3 runs 13 residues. In germline, CDR1 is SQVTM, CDR2 ANQGSEA. The J segment lost 2 bases and the V segment lost 6 bases, leaving 6 bases of the junction unmatched. Written as DNA, the CDR3 is TGCAGCGTAAGCCGGGAGGGGGCCTACGAGCAGTACTTC. Translating it yields CSVSREGAYEQYF.

The rearrangement joins TRBV2 to TRBJ2-6, with D possibly TRBD2 on 5 matching bases. CDR1 is SNHLY, CDR2 FYNNEI, per germline. The CDR3 is 15 residues long. The germline V and J ends were trimmed by 9 bases and 4 bases, with 16 bases remaining between them. As DNA, the CDR3 is TGTGCCAGTCTAGAGGGTGCCAGAGGGGCCAACGTCCTGACTTTC. It translates to CASLEGARGANVLTF. The full variable domain, its missing parts supplied by reference TRBV2 and TRBJ2-6, is EPEVTQTPSHQVTQMGQEVILRCVPISNHLYFYWYRQILGQKVEFLVSFYNNEISEKSEIFDDQFSVERPDGSNFTLKIRSTKLEDSAMYFCASLEGARGANVLTFGAGSRLTVL.

V usage is TRBV20-1 and J usage is TRBJ1-3; D possibly corresponds to TRBD1 (5 bases). Trimming shortened V by 6 bases and J by 3 bases, and 12 bases separated the two germline ends. Germline values: CDR1 DFQATT, CDR2 SNEGSKA (reference sequence). The CDR3 contains 13 residues. CDR3 DNA: TGCAGTGCCCGGACACCGGATGGAAACACCATATATTTT. Its translation: CSARTPDGNTIYF.

The table lists this clonotype with many counts. The chain joins TRBV7-8 to TRBJ2-5; D unresolved. The CDR3 totals 12 residues. The ends were cut back, 2 bases at V and 5 bases at J, with 6 bases in the middle. Germline loops: CDR1 SGHVS, CDR2 FQNEAQ. In DNA, the CDR3 is TGTGCCAGCAGCTTATCGTGGGAGACCCAGTACTTC. It is translated as CASSLSWETQYF.

This clonotype was seen repeatedly, ten times or more. The J gene is TRBJ2-7, the V gene TRBV12-3 or TRBV12-4; D not certain. The ends were cut back, 3 bases at V and 4 bases at J, with 13 bases in the middle. The CDR3 is 14 amino acids. In DNA, the CDR3 is TGTGCCAGCAGTTTCCTGGCAGGCTCATACGAGCAGTACTTC. Translating gives CASSFLAGSYEQYF.

With respect to this clonotype: Lacking the conserved final phenylalanine or tryptophan, this CDR3 likely reflects a read error. V is TRBV24-1 and J is TRBJ1-1; D remains ambiguous. V lost 1 base to trimming and J lost 5 bases, with 16 bases between them. CDR1 KGHDR and CDR2 SFDVKD come from the germline V gene. This CDR3 spans 16 amino acids. In nucleotides, the CDR3 is TGTGCCACCAGTGATTTTGTAACCCTAAGGGAGACTGAAGCTTTCGTT. Its translation is CATSDFVTLRETEAFV.

Many counts were recorded for this clonotype. The CDR3 DNA reads TGTGCCAGCAGTGAGGAGATGGACACTGAAGCTTTCTTT. This codes for CASSEEMDTEAFF. The V call is TRBV2, the J call TRBJ1-1; the D is unclear. V was clipped by 3 bases and J by 3 bases, with 8 bases between them. In germline, CDR1 is SNHLY, CDR2 FYNNEI. The CDR3 covers 13 residues. Variable domain in full (rest from reference TRBV2 and TRBJ1-1): EPEVTQTPSHQVTQMGQEVILRCVPISNHLYFYWYRQILGQKVEFLVSFYNNEISEKSEIFDDQFSVERPDGSNFTLKIRSTKLEDSAMYFCASSEEMDTEAFFGQGTRLTVV.

This rearrangement joins TRBV5-1 to TRBJ1-5; D gene ambiguous. Germline V gene sequence: CDR1 SGHRS, CDR2 YFSETQ. There are 14 residues in the CDR3. Trimming removed 0 bases from V and 6 bases from J, with 10 bases in between. The CDR3 bases are TGCGCCAGCAGCTTGGATGGGGAGAGTCAGCCCCAGCATTTT. Amino acids: CASSLDGESQPQHF.

This clonotype was observed a few times. The gene calls are TRBV7-8 and TRBJ2-5; D possibly matches TRBD1 or TRBD2 (5 bases each). Trimming pared 2 bases from V and 4 bases from J, leaving 17 bases between. The germline V gene encodes CDR1 SGHVS and CDR2 FQNEAQ. The CDR3 loop spans 16 amino acids. CDR3 nucleotides: TGTGCCAGCAGCTTAACCGGGGCAGCCAATTTAGAGACCCAGTACTTC. Encoded protein: CASSLTGAANLETQYF.